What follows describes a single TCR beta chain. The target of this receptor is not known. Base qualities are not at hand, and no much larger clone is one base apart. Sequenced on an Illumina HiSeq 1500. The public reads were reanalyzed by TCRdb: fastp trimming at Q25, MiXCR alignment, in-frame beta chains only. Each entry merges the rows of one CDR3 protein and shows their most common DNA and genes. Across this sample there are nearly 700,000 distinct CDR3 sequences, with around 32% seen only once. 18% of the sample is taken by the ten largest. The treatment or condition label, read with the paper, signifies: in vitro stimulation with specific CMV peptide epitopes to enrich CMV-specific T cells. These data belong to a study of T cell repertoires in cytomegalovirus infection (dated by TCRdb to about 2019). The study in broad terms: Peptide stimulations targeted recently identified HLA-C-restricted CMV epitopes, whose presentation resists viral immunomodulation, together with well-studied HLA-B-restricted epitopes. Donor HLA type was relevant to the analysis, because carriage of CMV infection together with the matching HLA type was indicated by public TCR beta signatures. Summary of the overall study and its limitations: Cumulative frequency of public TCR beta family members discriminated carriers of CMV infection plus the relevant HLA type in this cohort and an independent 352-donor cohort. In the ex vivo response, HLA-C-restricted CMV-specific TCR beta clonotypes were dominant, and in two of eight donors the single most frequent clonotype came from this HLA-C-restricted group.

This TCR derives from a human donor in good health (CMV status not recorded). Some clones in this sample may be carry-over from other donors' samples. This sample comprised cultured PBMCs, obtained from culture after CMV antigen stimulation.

The DNA sequence is TGTGCCAGCAGTTTGACAGGCCTCTACGAGCAGTACTTC. Its protein product is CASSLTGLYEQYF. The receptor chain draws on TRBV12-3 or TRBV12-4 and TRBJ2-7; the D gene is possibly TRBD1, with 6 bases matching. From cysteine to phenylalanine, the CDR3 is 13 amino acids long. The kept DNA is CDR3 alone, 39 bases in frame from the first base. The V and J ends are trimmed by 3 bases and 3 bases, leaving 9 bases between them.